A selection of T cell receptor beta chains follows, all from one sample in a study of sequential checkpoint blockade in melanoma. TCRdb keeps only in-frame clones here, not all; method: immunoSEQ multiplex PCR. The sample shows about 9,300 clones, 27% of them seen only once. The sample consisted of tumor tissue (inferred from file names), taken from a patient given nivolumab and ipilimumab in sequence. These receptors came from a human donor with melanoma. Both conserved end residues are part of each CDR3. Fields, in order: V gene, clone size, D gene, J gene, CDR3 protein, CDR3 DNA. D genes are given only for firm matches. Not every row has a clone size; where given, it reads once, few, many or a size class.

V gene: TRBV6-8; clone size: medium-sized; D gene: -; J gene: TRBJ2-3; CDR3 protein: CASSWAGVDTQYF; CDR3 DNA: TGTGCCAGCAGTTGGGCAGGGGTAGATACGCAGTATTTT
V gene: TRBV28; clone size: few; D gene: -; J gene: TRBJ2-3; CDR3 protein: CASNPPGGAIDTQYF; CDR3 DNA: TGTGCCAGCAACCCACCTGGGGGGGCGATAGATACGCAGTATTTT
V gene: TRBV30; clone size: -; D gene: TRBD1; J gene: TRBJ1-2; CDR3 protein: CAWSANKFPPGQGQTNYGYTF; CDR3 DNA: TGTGCCTGGAGTGCCAACAAGTTCCCGCCGGGACAGGGACAGACTAACTATGGCTACACCTTC
V gene: TRBV6-8; clone size: -; D gene: -; J gene: TRBJ1-1; CDR3 protein: CASSFGENTEAFF; CDR3 DNA: TGTGCCAGCAGCTTCGGGGAGAACACTGAAGCTTTCTTT
V gene: TRBV15; clone size: -; D gene: -; J gene: TRBJ2-5; CDR3 protein: CATSTETGAGTQYF; CDR3 DNA: TGTGCCACCAGCACAGAGACGGGGGCTGGGACCCAGTACTTC
V gene: TRBV6-8; clone size: -; D gene: -; J gene: TRBJ1-2; CDR3 protein: CASSYTHGVYGYTF; CDR3 DNA: TGTGCCAGCAGTTACACCCACGGGGTGTACGGCTACACCTTC
V gene: TRBV18; clone size: -; D gene: -; J gene: TRBJ2-3; CDR3 protein: CASSPYMGKSTDTQYF; CDR3 DNA: TGTGCCAGCTCACCGTACATGGGCAAAAGCACAGATACGCAGTATTTT
V gene: TRBV12-5; clone size: medium-sized; D gene: -; J gene: TRBJ1-3; CDR3 protein: CASTHPSSGNTIYF; CDR3 DNA: TGTGCCAGCACCCACCCGAGCTCTGGAAACACCATATATTTT
V gene: TRBV9; clone size: few; D gene: -; J gene: TRBJ1-3; CDR3 protein: CASSSLLPSGNTIYF; CDR3 DNA: TGTGCCAGCAGCTCCCTACTCCCCTCTGGAAACACCATATATTTT
V gene: TRBV7-6; clone size: few; D gene: -; J gene: TRBJ1-2; CDR3 protein: CASSPGGRTNGYTF; CDR3 DNA: TGTGCCAGCAGCCCGGGAGGTAGGACGAATGGCTACACCTTC
V gene: TRBV19; clone size: -; D gene: TRBD1; J gene: TRBJ1-2; CDR3 protein: CASTSGQGYGYTF; CDR3 DNA: TGTGCCAGTACCTCGGGACAGGGTTATGGCTACACCTTC
V gene: TRBV11-3; clone size: few; D gene: -; J gene: TRBJ1-5; CDR3 protein: CASSLGTRSQNQPQHF; CDR3 DNA: TGTGCCAGCAGCTTGGGGACCCGCTCACAAAATCAGCCCCAGCATTTT
V gene: TRBV28; clone size: -; D gene: TRBD1; J gene: TRBJ1-1; CDR3 protein: CASRGDRVATEAFF; CDR3 DNA: TGTGCCAGCAGAGGGGACAGGGTAGCCACTGAAGCTTTCTTT
V gene: TRBV9; clone size: many; D gene: -; J gene: TRBJ1-6; CDR3 protein: CASSSGYNSPLHF; CDR3 DNA: TGTGCCAGCAGCTCAGGTTATAATTCACCCCTCCACTTT
V gene: TRBV11-3; clone size: few; D gene: TRBD2; J gene: TRBJ2-1; CDR3 protein: CASSPTSGDYNEQFF; CDR3 DNA: TGTGCCAGCAGCCCTACTAGCGGGGATTACAATGAGCAGTTCTTC
V gene: TRBV7-4; clone size: few; D gene: -; J gene: TRBJ2-7; CDR3 protein: CASSLDASYEQYF; CDR3 DNA: TGTGCCAGCAGCTTAGACGCCTCCTACGAGCAGTACTTC
V gene: TRBV18; clone size: -; D gene: -; J gene: TRBJ2-2; CDR3 protein: CASSPTENTGELFF; CDR3 DNA: TGTGCCAGCTCACCGACGGAGAACACCGGGGAGCTGTTTTTT
V gene: TRBV9; clone size: -; D gene: -; J gene: TRBJ1-5; CDR3 protein: CASTGSGGNQPQHF; CDR3 DNA: TGTGCCAGCACCGGGTCAGGGGGCAATCAGCCCCAGCATTTT
V gene: TRBV11-3; clone size: many; D gene: -; J gene: TRBJ1-5; CDR3 protein: CASSPISSNQPQHF; CDR3 DNA: TGTGCCAGCAGCCCAATCAGTAGCAATCAGCCCCAGCATTTT
V gene: TRBV6-8; clone size: few; D gene: -; J gene: TRBJ2-2; CDR3 protein: CASIPGRGLGELFF; CDR3 DNA: TGTGCCAGCATCCCCGGCAGGGGACTCGGGGAGCTGTTTTTT
V gene: TRBV15; clone size: -; D gene: -; J gene: TRBJ2-3; CDR3 protein: CATSRDGRGGGAKDTQYF; CDR3 DNA: TGTGCCACCAGCAGAGATGGAAGAGGCGGCGGGGCAAAAGATACGCAGTATTTT
V gene: TRBV27; clone size: few; D gene: -; J gene: TRBJ1-5; CDR3 protein: CASSFVRNQPQHF; CDR3 DNA: TGTGCCAGCAGTTTTGTGCGCAATCAGCCCCAGCATTTT
V gene: TRBV18; clone size: -; D gene: -; J gene: TRBJ2-3; CDR3 protein: CASSLLPDTQYF; CDR3 DNA: TGTGCCAGCTCACTTCTGCCGGATACGCAGTATTTT
V gene: TRBV7-1; clone size: many; D gene: -; J gene: TRBJ1-1; CDR3 protein: CASSLRVGDKAFF; CDR3 DNA: TGTGCCAGCAGCCTAAGGGTCGGGGATAAAGCTTTCTTT
V gene: TRBV28; clone size: -; D gene: TRBD1; J gene: TRBJ1-2; CDR3 protein: CASSRGTGYGYTF; CDR3 DNA: TGTGCCAGCAGCCGGGGGACAGGCTATGGCTACACCTTC
V gene: TRBV9; clone size: few; D gene: TRBD1; J gene: TRBJ1-2; CDR3 protein: CASSVSGGSTGYGYTF; CDR3 DNA: TGTGCCAGCAGCGTGTCAGGGGGCAGTACAGGCTATGGCTACACCTTC
V gene: TRBV6-8; clone size: -; D gene: -; J gene: TRBJ1-5; CDR3 protein: CASSPQGYGQPQHF; CDR3 DNA: TGTGCCAGCAGTCCACAGGGTTATGGTCAGCCCCAGCATTTT